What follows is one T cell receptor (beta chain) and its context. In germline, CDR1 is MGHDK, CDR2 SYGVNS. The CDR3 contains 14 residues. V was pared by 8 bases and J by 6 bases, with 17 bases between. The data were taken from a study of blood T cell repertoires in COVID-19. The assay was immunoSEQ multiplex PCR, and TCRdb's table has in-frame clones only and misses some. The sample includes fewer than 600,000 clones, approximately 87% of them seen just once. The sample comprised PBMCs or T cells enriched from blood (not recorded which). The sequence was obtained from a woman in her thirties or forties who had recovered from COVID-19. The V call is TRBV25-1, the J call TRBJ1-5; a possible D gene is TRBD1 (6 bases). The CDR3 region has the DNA TGTGCCAGCGGCAGGACAGATACGGGTCAGCCCCAGCATTTT. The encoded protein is CASGRTDTGQPQHF.